Only a few counts were recorded for the clone carrying this T cell receptor beta chain. This sample was included in a study of tumor and adjacent non-tumor tissue in lung cancer. Turning to the study itself: On average, productive TCRbeta reads reached roughly 3.9 million per sample.

This sample's RNA came from whole unsorted tissue. Three rounds of nested PCR, following a modified ARM-PCR protocol, produced the TCRbeta library. MiXCR, run by TCRdb on the multiplex PCR reads, gives a single entry per CDR3 protein. This sample yields roughly 200,000 distinct CDR3 sequences, of which 71% are seen a single time; approximately 25% belongs to the top ten. The receptor comes from a man in his sixties with non-small cell lung cancer. Sequenced: lung tumor tissue.

Here the CDR3 DNA reads TGTGCCAGCAGTAGGACTAGCGGGAGCGGGGAGCTGTTTTTT. Translated, it gives CASSRTSGSGELFF. The chain couples TRBV11-2 to TRBJ2-2; 13 nucleotides align to TRBD2. V lost 6 bases and J lost 7; bases outside the gene matches: 2. CDR1 SGHAT and CDR2 FQNNGV come from the germline V gene. The CDR3 spans 14 residues.